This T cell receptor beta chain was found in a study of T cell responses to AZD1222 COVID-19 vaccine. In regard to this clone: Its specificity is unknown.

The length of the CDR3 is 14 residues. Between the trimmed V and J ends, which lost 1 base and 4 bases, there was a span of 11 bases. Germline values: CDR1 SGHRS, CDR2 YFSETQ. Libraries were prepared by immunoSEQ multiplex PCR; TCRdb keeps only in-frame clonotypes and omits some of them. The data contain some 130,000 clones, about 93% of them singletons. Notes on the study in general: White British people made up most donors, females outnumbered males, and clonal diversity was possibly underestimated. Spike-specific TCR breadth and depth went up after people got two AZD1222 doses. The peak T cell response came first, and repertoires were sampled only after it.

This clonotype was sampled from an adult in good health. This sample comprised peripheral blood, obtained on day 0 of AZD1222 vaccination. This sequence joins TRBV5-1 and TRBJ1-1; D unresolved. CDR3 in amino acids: CASSLPSRGTEAFF. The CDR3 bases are TGCGCCAGCAGCTTGCCCTCCCGCGGCACTGAAGCTTTCTTT.